A selection of T cell receptor beta chains follows, all from one sample in a study of T-cell memory formation after mild COVID-19. TCRdb redid the calling of the 5' RACE reads with MiXCR, one entry per CDR3 protein. The repertoire has about 180,000 distinct CDR3 sequences, roughly 17% of them found once; the top ten carry roughly 2.1%. The sample consisted of PBMCs or a T cell subset sorted from them (not recorded which). The origin of the receptors is an adult woman who had mild COVID-19 (a few samples of this study predate the infection). Cell type and time point are not known. The CDR3 runs from the conserved cysteine through the conserved F or W. D genes are given only for firm matches. A clone size is listed for some rows: how often the clone was seen (once, few, many), or a class if it is expanded.

CDR3 DNA: TGTGCCAGCAGCGTAGTGCCTAGCGGGAGTTCGAATGAGCAGTTCTTC
CDR3 protein: CASSVVPSGSSNEQFF
J gene: TRBJ2-1
clone size: few
V gene: TRBV9
D gene: TRBD2

CDR3 DNA: TGTGCCAGCTCACCACTTCCAGGGATGAAGAACACTGAAGCTTTCTTT
CDR3 protein: CASSPLPGMKNTEAFF
J gene: TRBJ1-1
clone size: -
V gene: TRBV18
D gene: -

CDR3 DNA: TGTGCCAGCAGCCCCGGACAGGGTTCGAAGAATTCACCCCTCCACTTT
CDR3 protein: CASSPGQGSKNSPLHF
J gene: TRBJ1-6
clone size: few
V gene: TRBV6-6
D gene: TRBD1

CDR3 DNA: TGTGCCAGCAGCAAGCGACAGGGCGAGACCCAGTACTTC
CDR3 protein: CASSKRQGETQYF
J gene: TRBJ2-5
clone size: few
V gene: TRBV9
D gene: TRBD1

CDR3 DNA: TGCAGTGCTAGAGACTCCGGGACACCTAATCAGCCCCAGCATTTT
CDR3 protein: CSARDSGTPNQPQHF
J gene: TRBJ1-5
clone size: -
V gene: TRBV20-1
D gene: -

CDR3 DNA: TGCGCCAGCAGCTTGGAGGCGACCCAGTACTTC
CDR3 protein: CASSLEATQYF
J gene: TRBJ2-5
clone size: few
V gene: TRBV5-1
D gene: -

CDR3 DNA: TGTGCCAGCAGCCAAGACGCTGGTGCAGATACGCAGTATTTT
CDR3 protein: CASSQDAGADTQYF
J gene: TRBJ2-3
clone size: -
V gene: TRBV14
D gene: -

CDR3 DNA: TGTGCCAGCAGCGCCGGGACGATGTCCTACGAGCAGTACTTC
CDR3 protein: CASSAGTMSYEQYF
J gene: TRBJ2-7
clone size: -
V gene: TRBV9
D gene: -

CDR3 DNA: TGTGCCAGCAGTTCGGGTAGCGGGAGGGGGAACATTCAGTACTTC
CDR3 protein: CASSSGSGRGNIQYF
J gene: TRBJ2-4
clone size: -
V gene: TRBV27
D gene: TRBD2

CDR3 DNA: TGCAGCGGGTCCGAAAACCAGGGAGAGACCCAGTACTTC
CDR3 protein: CSGSENQGETQYF
J gene: TRBJ2-5
clone size: many
V gene: TRBV29-1
D gene: -

CDR3 DNA: TGCGCCAGCAGCCCTGACACGGGCGGTAGCAATCAGCCCCAGCATTTT
CDR3 protein: CASSPDTGGSNQPQHF
J gene: TRBJ1-5
clone size: -
V gene: TRBV5-1
D gene: -

CDR3 DNA: TGTGCCAGCAGCGAAGAGGCCCATGGGACGCGGGGCTACACCTTC
CDR3 protein: CASSEEAHGTRGYTF
J gene: TRBJ1-2
clone size: -
V gene: TRBV9
D gene: -

CDR3 DNA: TGTGCCAGCAGCTCTGGACAGGAGGGCTACAATGAGCAGTTCTTC
CDR3 protein: CASSSGQEGYNEQFF
J gene: TRBJ2-1
clone size: many
V gene: TRBV13
D gene: -

CDR3 DNA: TGTGCCTGGAGTGGGGGTGTAACCTCAGATACGCAGTATTTT
CDR3 protein: CAWSGGVTSDTQYF
J gene: TRBJ2-3
clone size: -
V gene: TRBV30
D gene: -

CDR3 DNA: TGTGCCAGCAGCTTGACTAGCGGGGGGGCCGATACGCAGTATTTT
CDR3 protein: CASSLTSGGADTQYF
J gene: TRBJ2-3
clone size: few
V gene: TRBV11-2
D gene: TRBD2

CDR3 DNA: TGTGCCAGCAGTTTTGTGGGCGAGCAGTACTTC
CDR3 protein: CASSFVGEQYF
J gene: TRBJ2-7
clone size: few
V gene: TRBV12-3/TRBV12-4
D gene: -

CDR3 DNA: TGTGCCAGCAGTTTTCGAACCCAAGAGACCCAGTACTTC
CDR3 protein: CASSFRTQETQYF
J gene: TRBJ2-5
clone size: many
V gene: TRBV12-3/TRBV12-4
D gene: -

CDR3 DNA: TGTGCCAGCATCCTCGGGACTAGCGGGGGGGGACAAGAGACCCAGTACTTC
CDR3 protein: CASILGTSGGGQETQYF
J gene: TRBJ2-5
clone size: few
V gene: TRBV12-3/TRBV12-4
D gene: TRBD2

CDR3 DNA: TGCGCCAGCAGCCCTACTACGGGCAATGAGCAGTTCTTC
CDR3 protein: CASSPTTGNEQFF
J gene: TRBJ2-1
clone size: many
V gene: TRBV5-1
D gene: -

CDR3 DNA: TGTGCCAGCAGCCTTGGGACTAGCGGGACGGGCAATGAGCAGTTCTTC
CDR3 protein: CASSLGTSGTGNEQFF
J gene: TRBJ2-1
clone size: few
V gene: TRBV7-8
D gene: TRBD2

CDR3 DNA: TGCGCCAGCAGCTTGGTCCAGCCAAGAGATACGCAGTATTTT
CDR3 protein: CASSLVQPRDTQYF
J gene: TRBJ2-3
clone size: many
V gene: TRBV5-1
D gene: -

CDR3 DNA: TGTGCCAGCAAGACCGGGGCCGTGGAGACCCAGTACTTC
CDR3 protein: CASKTGAVETQYF
J gene: TRBJ2-5
clone size: -
V gene: TRBV2
D gene: -

CDR3 DNA: TGTGCCAGCAGTAAATGGGACAGGGGGACGGGTGGCTACACCTTC
CDR3 protein: CASSKWDRGTGGYTF
J gene: TRBJ1-2
clone size: few
V gene: TRBV6-5
D gene: TRBD1

CDR3 DNA: TGCGCCAGCGCCGACTCTAGCGGAGGGAATGAGCAGTTCTTC
CDR3 protein: CASADSSGGNEQFF
J gene: TRBJ2-1
clone size: few
V gene: TRBV5-1
D gene: TRBD2

CDR3 DNA: TGCAGTGCCACCTCGGTCACCTTTTACAATGAGCAGTTCTTC
CDR3 protein: CSATSVTFYNEQFF
J gene: TRBJ2-1
clone size: -
V gene: TRBV20-1
D gene: -

CDR3 DNA: TGCGCCAGCAGCTTAGGGGTTGCAGAGACCCAGTACTTC
CDR3 protein: CASSLGVAETQYF
J gene: TRBJ2-5
clone size: few
V gene: TRBV5-1
D gene: -

CDR3 DNA: TGTGCCAGCAGTTTAATCCGCTCGACTAGCGGGAGCCGAGATACGCAGTATTTT
CDR3 protein: CASSLIRSTSGSRDTQYF
J gene: TRBJ2-3
clone size: -
V gene: TRBV12-3/TRBV12-4
D gene: TRBD2

CDR3 DNA: TGTGCCAGCAGTTTCGACCGAGGCACAGATACGCAGTATTTT
CDR3 protein: CASSFDRGTDTQYF
J gene: TRBJ2-3
clone size: -
V gene: TRBV6-5
D gene: -

CDR3 DNA: TGTGCCACCAGCAGAGATAAGGCTAGCGGGAACGAGCAGTTCTTC
CDR3 protein: CATSRDKASGNEQFF
J gene: TRBJ2-1
clone size: -
V gene: TRBV15
D gene: TRBD2

CDR3 DNA: TGTGCCAGCGTGATCGGGGCTAGCTCGTACTACGAGCAGTACTTC
CDR3 protein: CASVIGASSYYEQYF
J gene: TRBJ2-7
clone size: few
V gene: TRBV7-2
D gene: -

CDR3 DNA: TGTGCCAGCAGTCGGAGGCTAGCGAAAATAGCTGGGGCCAACGTCCTGACTTTC
CDR3 protein: CASSRRLAKIAGANVLTF
J gene: TRBJ2-6
clone size: -
V gene: TRBV12-3/TRBV12-4
D gene: -

CDR3 DNA: TGTGCCAGCAGCTCACAACAGGGGCCCATGAGCGGCTACACCTTC
CDR3 protein: CASSSQQGPMSGYTF
J gene: TRBJ1-2
clone size: few
V gene: TRBV7-3
D gene: TRBD1

CDR3 DNA: TGTGCCATCGGGGACATGAGTGCGGGAGGGACCTACAATGAGCAGTTCTTC
CDR3 protein: CAIGDMSAGGTYNEQFF
J gene: TRBJ2-1
clone size: -
V gene: TRBV10-3
D gene: TRBD2

CDR3 DNA: TGTGCCAGCAGCCAAGATCTAGGTAGTCCGGCTTCCTACAATGAGCAGTTCTTC
CDR3 protein: CASSQDLGSPASYNEQFF
J gene: TRBJ2-1
clone size: -
V gene: TRBV3-1
D gene: -

CDR3 DNA: TGCGCCAGCAGCGCCCGACTAGCGGGGGTATGGCGCACAGATACGCAGTATTTT
CDR3 protein: CASSARLAGVWRTDTQYF
J gene: TRBJ2-3
clone size: many
V gene: TRBV5-1
D gene: TRBD2

CDR3 DNA: TGCAGTGCTAGAGCCACAACAGGGGGCAGTGGCTACACCTTC
CDR3 protein: CSARATTGGSGYTF
J gene: TRBJ1-2
clone size: -
V gene: TRBV20-1
D gene: TRBD1

CDR3 DNA: TGCAGTGCTCCTATAGCGGGAGCCTACAATGAGCAGTTCTTC
CDR3 protein: CSAPIAGAYNEQFF
J gene: TRBJ2-1
clone size: many
V gene: TRBV20-1
D gene: TRBD2

CDR3 DNA: TGTGCCAGCAGCGTAGGAGGCGGGAGGGGCACAGATACGCAGTATTTT
CDR3 protein: CASSVGGGRGTDTQYF
J gene: TRBJ2-3
clone size: many
V gene: TRBV9
D gene: TRBD2

CDR3 DNA: TGTGCCAGCAGCTTAGGCGGCCCAGAGACCCAGTACTTC
CDR3 protein: CASSLGGPETQYF
J gene: TRBJ2-5
clone size: -
V gene: TRBV7-2
D gene: -

CDR3 DNA: TGTGCCAGCAGCCGTACAGAATCGCACGGAGCTTTCTTT
CDR3 protein: CASSRTESHGAFF
J gene: TRBJ1-1
clone size: few
V gene: TRBV11-1
D gene: -

CDR3 DNA: TGTGCCAGCAGCTCGGGGCCCGTCTACGAGCAGTACTTC
CDR3 protein: CASSSGPVYEQYF
J gene: TRBJ2-7
clone size: few
V gene: TRBV5-4
D gene: -

CDR3 DNA: TGTGCCAGCAGCCAAGAGGCGGAACTCTTAGGCGGGGAGCTGTTTTTT
CDR3 protein: CASSQEAELLGGELFF
J gene: TRBJ2-2
clone size: -
V gene: TRBV3-1
D gene: -

CDR3 DNA: TGCGCCAGCAGCAAGCCTAACAATAATGAGCAGTTCTTC
CDR3 protein: CASSKPNNNEQFF
J gene: TRBJ2-1
clone size: -
V gene: TRBV5-1
D gene: -

CDR3 DNA: TGTGCCAGCAGCATACTAGATAGCGGCTCCTACAATGAGCAGTTCTTC
CDR3 protein: CASSILDSGSYNEQFF
J gene: TRBJ2-1
clone size: -
V gene: TRBV7-3
D gene: -

CDR3 DNA: TGTGCCAGCACAAGGTACGGGGCCAACACTGAAGCTTTCTTT
CDR3 protein: CASTRYGANTEAFF
J gene: TRBJ1-1
clone size: -
V gene: TRBV6-5
D gene: -

CDR3 DNA: TGTGCCAGCAGTTTACTACAGACCGCTGAAGCTTTCTTT
CDR3 protein: CASSLLQTAEAFF
J gene: TRBJ1-1
clone size: -
V gene: TRBV27
D gene: -

CDR3 DNA: TGTGCCGTCAAACAAAACATGAACACTGAAGCTTTCTTT
CDR3 protein: CAVKQNMNTEAFF
J gene: TRBJ1-1
clone size: -
V gene: TRBV24-1
D gene: -

CDR3 DNA: TGTGCCAGCACAACCCGGCCTTTGGACATTCAGTACTTC
CDR3 protein: CASTTRPLDIQYF
J gene: TRBJ2-4
clone size: -
V gene: TRBV5-6
D gene: -

CDR3 DNA: TGTGCCAGTAGAATCGGAGAGACCCAGTACTTC
CDR3 protein: CASRIGETQYF
J gene: TRBJ2-5
clone size: -
V gene: TRBV19
D gene: -